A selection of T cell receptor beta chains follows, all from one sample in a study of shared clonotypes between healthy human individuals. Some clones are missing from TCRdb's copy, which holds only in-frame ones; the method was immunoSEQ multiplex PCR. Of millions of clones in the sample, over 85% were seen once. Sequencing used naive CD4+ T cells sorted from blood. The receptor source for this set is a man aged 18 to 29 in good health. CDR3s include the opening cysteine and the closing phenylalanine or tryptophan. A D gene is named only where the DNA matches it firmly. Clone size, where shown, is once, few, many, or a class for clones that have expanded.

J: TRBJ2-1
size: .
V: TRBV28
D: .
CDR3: CASSFPTSRSEQFF

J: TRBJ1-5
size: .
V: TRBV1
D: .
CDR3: CTSSQGGSNQPQHF

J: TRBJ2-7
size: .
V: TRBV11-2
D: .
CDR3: CASSLVYPSPAYEQYF

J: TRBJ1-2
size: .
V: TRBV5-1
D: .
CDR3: CASSDTTGRYGYTF

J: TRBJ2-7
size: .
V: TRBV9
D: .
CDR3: CASSEREGLTNDEQYF

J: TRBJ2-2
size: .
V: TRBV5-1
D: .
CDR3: CASSLLAGLSSGELFF

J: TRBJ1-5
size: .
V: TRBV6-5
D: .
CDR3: CASSYSTVGNQPQHF

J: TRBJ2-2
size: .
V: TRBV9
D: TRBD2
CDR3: CASSPRGGLGELFF

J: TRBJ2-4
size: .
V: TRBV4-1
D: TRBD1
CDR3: CASSQDLSGQVKAKNIQYF

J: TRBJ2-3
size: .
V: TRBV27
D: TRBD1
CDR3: CASGDRGPDTQYF

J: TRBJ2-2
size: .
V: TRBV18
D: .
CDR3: CASSPGNGLNTGELFF

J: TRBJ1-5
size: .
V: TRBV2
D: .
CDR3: CASSERTANQPQHF

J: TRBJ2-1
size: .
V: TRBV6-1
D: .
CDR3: CASSVYRSSYNEQFF

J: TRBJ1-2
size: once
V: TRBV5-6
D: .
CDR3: CASSLGTRADGYTF

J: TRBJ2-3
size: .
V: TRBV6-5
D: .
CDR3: CASSYSGAGTDTQYF

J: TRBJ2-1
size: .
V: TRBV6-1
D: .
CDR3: CASSETGTREFF

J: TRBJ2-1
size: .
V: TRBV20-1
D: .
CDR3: CSAPRDIEFF

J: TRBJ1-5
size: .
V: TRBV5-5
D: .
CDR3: CASSFSGGNQPQHF

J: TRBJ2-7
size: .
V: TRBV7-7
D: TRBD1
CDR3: CASSLGQGPTSEQYF

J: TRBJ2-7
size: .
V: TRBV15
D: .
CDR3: CATSTPNYEQYF

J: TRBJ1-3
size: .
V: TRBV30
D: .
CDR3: CAWSQGSGNTIYF

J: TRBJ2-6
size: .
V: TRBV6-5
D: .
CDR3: CASSYSVVSGANVLTF

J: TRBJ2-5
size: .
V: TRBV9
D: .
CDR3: CASSATGTKEETQYF

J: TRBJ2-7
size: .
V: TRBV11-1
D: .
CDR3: CASSSQQAYEQYF

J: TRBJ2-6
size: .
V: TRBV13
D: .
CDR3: CASSFRAGGAGANVLTF